A selection of T cell receptor beta chains follows, all from one sample in a study of shared clonotypes between healthy human individuals. Assay: immunoSEQ multiplex PCR; the TCRdb copy retains only in-frame clones and omits some. The table has a few million clones, approximately 95% seen once; the top ten hold 0.39%. The sequencing sample was made of naive CD4+ T cells from PBMCs. The receptors here all came from a man between 18 and 35 years old in good health. Some clones in this sample may be carry-over from other donors' samples. Both conserved end residues are part of each CDR3. A D gene is named only where the DNA matches it firmly. A clone size is listed for some rows: how often the clone was seen (once, few, many), or a class if it is expanded.

d_call	v_call	clone_size	j_call	cdr3_nt	cdr3_aa
TRBD1	TRBV7-2	NA	TRBJ1-4	TGTGCCAGCAGGAGCAGGGGGAATGAAAAACTGTTTTTT	CASRSRGNEKLFF
TRBD2	TRBV18	NA	TRBJ2-1	TGTGCCAGCTCACCACTAGCGGGAGGGCCCAATGAGCAGTTCTTC	CASSPLAGGPNEQFF
NA	TRBV25-1	NA	TRBJ1-1	TGTGCCAGCAGCCCTTTCGGGGGGGGGATCACTGAAGCTTTCTTT	CASSPFGGGITEAFF
NA	TRBV9	few	TRBJ1-1	TGTGCCAGCAGCGTAGGAGTAAAGAGCACTGAAGCTTTCTTT	CASSVGVKSTEAFF
NA	TRBV10-3	NA	TRBJ2-6	TGTGCCATCAGTGGGGCTAAGGCCAGACCGAGCTCTGGGGCCAACGTCCTGACTTTC	CAISGAKARPSSGANVLTF
NA	TRBV15	NA	TRBJ1-1	TGTGCCACCGCTCTGGAGAACACTGAAGCTTTCTTT	CATALENTEAFF
TRBD1	TRBV5-5	NA	TRBJ1-2	TGTGCCAGCAGCTGGGGAATGGACAGGGGTAACTATGGCTACACCTTC	CASSWGMDRGNYGYTF
NA	TRBV7-9	NA	TRBJ2-7	TGTGCCAGCAGCTTTATGGCAGCCTTAGACTACGAGCAGTACTTC	CASSFMAALDYEQYF
TRBD1	TRBV6-5	NA	TRBJ2-7	TGTGCCAGCAGGCCTGGGACAGCCTACGAGCAGTACTTC	CASRPGTAYEQYF
NA	TRBV1	NA	TRBJ1-2	TGCACCAGCAGCCAAGGGTCAGGGGGAAGCTATGGCTACACCTTC	CTSSQGSGGSYGYTF
TRBD1	TRBV2	NA	TRBJ1-2	TGTGCCAGCACCGGACAGGGGGTCGACTATGGCTACACCTTC	CASTGQGVDYGYTF
NA	TRBV2	NA	TRBJ2-3	TGTGCCAGCAATGAACGGCTCATCATGCAGTATTTT	CASNERLIMQYF
NA	TRBV7-9	NA	TRBJ2-2	TGTGCCAGCAGCTTTGGCCTAGCACACGGGGAGCTGTTTTTT	CASSFGLAHGELFF
TRBD1	TRBV28	NA	TRBJ1-4	TGTGCCAGCAGCCCTTGGGACAGAAATGAAAAACTGTTTTTT	CASSPWDRNEKLFF
TRBD1	TRBV9	NA	TRBJ2-3	TGTGCCAGCAGCCTCGGGACAGGAGGCACAGATACGCAGTATTTT	CASSLGTGGTDTQYF
NA	TRBV5-1	NA	TRBJ1-1	TGCGCCAGCAGCCAAAGGGACCAGAACACTGAAGCTTTCTTT	CASSQRDQNTEAFF
TRBD2	TRBV5-4	NA	TRBJ2-1	TGTGCCAGCAGTCATAGAGCGGGAGCCGGCAATGAGCAGTTCTTC	CASSHRAGAGNEQFF
NA	TRBV5-5	NA	TRBJ1-2	TGTGCCAGCAGCTTGTATGGGCGCGGCTACACCTTC	CASSLYGRGYTF
NA	TRBV18	NA	TRBJ1-4	TGTGCCAGCTCACTTTCCTATGAAAAACTGTTTTTT	CASSLSYEKLFF
NA	TRBV6-1	NA	TRBJ1-5	TGTGCCAGCAGCCTGGGGGGTGGTCAGCCCCAGCATTTT	CASSLGGGQPQHF
NA	TRBV4-1	once	TRBJ2-2	TGCGCCAGCAGCCAATTGGGAACGAACACCGGGGAGCTGTTTTTT	CASSQLGTNTGELFF
TRBD1	TRBV2	once	TRBJ2-7	TGTGCCAGCCAAGAGGACAGGAGCTCCTACGAGCAGTACTTC	CASQEDRSSYEQYF
NA	TRBV6-6	once	TRBJ2-6	TGTGCCAGTCAGGCATCTGGGGCCAACGTCCTGACTTTC	CASQASGANVLTF
NA	TRBV2	few	TRBJ1-2	TGTGCCAGCAGTGAGGGCTATGGCTACACCTTC	CASSEGYGYTF
NA	TRBV28	NA	TRBJ2-7	TGTGCCAGCAGTTTTAGATTGTACGAGCAGTACTTC	CASSFRLYEQYF
TRBD1	TRBV19	NA	TRBJ1-4	TGTGCCAGCACGCCGGGACAGGGAGGGTTTAATGAAAAACTGTTTTTT	CASTPGQGGFNEKLFF
NA	TRBV15	NA	TRBJ1-3	TGTGCCACCAGGGTTCTGGGGAGCTCTGGAAACACCATATATTTT	CATRVLGSSGNTIYF
TRBD1	TRBV7-9	NA	TRBJ2-3	TGTGCCAGCAGCTTACTGGGACAGGGGCCAGATACGCAGTATTTT	CASSLLGQGPDTQYF
NA	TRBV6-1	NA	TRBJ1-5	TGTGCCAGCAGTGCCACTCAGCCCCAGCATTTT	CASSATQPQHF
TRBD1	TRBV7-6	NA	TRBJ1-5	TGTGCCAGCAGCTTAGCGGGGACAGGACTTAGGCCCCAGCATTTT	CASSLAGTGLRPQHF
NA	TRBV1	NA	TRBJ2-5	TGCACCAGCAGCCCGATCGGACTAGCGGCCCAAGAGACCCAGTACTTC	CTSSPIGLAAQETQYF
TRBD1	TRBV6-1	NA	TRBJ1-1	TGTGCCAGCAGTGGAGACGCAGGGGGCGCTGAAGCTTTCTTT	CASSGDAGGAEAFF
TRBD2	TRBV7-3	NA	TRBJ2-1	TGTGCCAGCAGCTCAGGGAGCGGGGCGGATGAGCAGTTCTTC	CASSSGSGADEQFF
NA	TRBV9	NA	TRBJ1-3	TGTGCCAGCAGCGCGGACAGAGCCGGAAACACCATATATTTT	CASSADRAGNTIYF
NA	TRBV7-2	NA	TRBJ1-2	TGTGCCAGCAGCTTAGCGCTCAGGGATGTTGGCTACACCTTC	CASSLALRDVGYTF
NA	TRBV9	NA	TRBJ2-6	TGTGCCAGCAGCCCCGTCGATTGGGCCAACGTCCTGACTTTC	CASSPVDWANVLTF
NA	TRBV9	NA	TRBJ2-3	TGTGCCAGCAGCTTAAGCGGAGACACAGATACGCAGTATTTT	CASSLSGDTDTQYF
NA	TRBV2	NA	TRBJ2-7	TGTGCCAGCAGTGACCAAGGAATAACCTACGAGCAGTACTTC	CASSDQGITYEQYF
NA	TRBV7-3	NA	TRBJ2-2	TGTGCCAGCAGCTTAACGCCAGGGGTCTACGGGGAGCTGTTTTTT	CASSLTPGVYGELFF
NA	TRBV27	NA	TRBJ2-7	TGTGCCAGCAGTTATGCCGCCACTACCTACGAGCAGTACTTC	CASSYAATTYEQYF
NA	TRBV5-4	NA	TRBJ2-7	TGTGCCAGCAGCTTGTCTGGGCCACACTACGAGCAGTACTTC	CASSLSGPHYEQYF
NA	TRBV5-4	NA	TRBJ2-7	TGTGCCAGCAGCTTGGGGGGAACCCACTCCTACGAGCAGTACTTC	CASSLGGTHSYEQYF
TRBD1	TRBV7-2	NA	TRBJ1-1	TGTGCCAGCAGCTTGGCGGGACAGGGGATTACTGAAGCTTTCTTT	CASSLAGQGITEAFF
NA	TRBV19	NA	TRBJ1-4	TGTGCCAGTAGCTGGGACGGTAATGAAAAACTGTTTTTT	CASSWDGNEKLFF
NA	TRBV11-2	NA	TRBJ1-1	TGTGCCAGCAGCAAAAGCAGGGTGACGAACACTGAAGCTTTCTTT	CASSKSRVTNTEAFF
NA	TRBV11-1	NA	TRBJ1-2	TGTGCCAGCAGCTCAGGAGCCGGGGGACCGCTCCATGGCTACACCTTC	CASSSGAGGPLHGYTF
TRBD2	TRBV11-2	NA	TRBJ2-2	TGTGCCAGCAGCTTTGGTGCGGGGGTCCCCGGGGAGCTGTTTTTT	CASSFGAGVPGELFF
TRBD1	TRBV6-5	NA	TRBJ2-7	TGTGCCAGCAGTTACGTGAGACAGGGGGCACGGGAGCAGTACTTC	CASSYVRQGAREQYF
NA	TRBV5-1	NA	TRBJ2-4	TGCGCCAGCAGCTTCGGCGAGGGGGGATTCGGACCCAAAAACATTCAGTACTTC	CASSFGEGGFGPKNIQYF
TRBD1	TRBV7-2	once	TRBJ1-1	TGTGCCAGCAGCCAGGGACAGGGAATATTTACTGAAGCTTTCTTT	CASSQGQGIFTEAFF
TRBD1	TRBV28	NA	TRBJ1-1	TGTGCCAGCAGTCTCCGACGACAGGGGACGGGTTTAAAGTCTGAAGCTTTCTTT	CASSLRRQGTGLKSEAFF
TRBD1	TRBV2	NA	TRBJ1-2	TGTGCCAGCTTAACAGGGGGCCCACCCCACACCTTC	CASLTGGPPHTF
TRBD1	TRBV28	NA	TRBJ2-4	TGTGCCAGCAGTGGAGGGGACAGGGTCAAAAACATTCAGTACTTC	CASSGGDRVKNIQYF
TRBD1	TRBV30	NA	TRBJ2-7	TGTGCCTTTAGTGGGGCAGGGGGCTCTAGTGGGCTCTACTACGAGCAGTACTTC	CAFSGAGGSSGLYYEQYF
NA	TRBV27	NA	TRBJ2-1	TGTGCCAGCAGAACAACCTGGACTATCGTACGGTCCTACAATGAGCAGTTCTTC	CASRTTWTIVRSYNEQFF
TRBD1	TRBV5-1	NA	TRBJ1-1	TGCGCCAGCAGCCAAGAGGGACAGGGTGCGGGCACTGAAGCTTTCTTT	CASSQEGQGAGTEAFF
TRBD1	TRBV19	NA	TRBJ1-4	TGTGCCAGTAGTCCTCCGGGACAGTTCTCAACTAATGAAAAACTGTTTTTT	CASSPPGQFSTNEKLFF
TRBD2	TRBV2	NA	TRBJ2-2	TGTGCCAGCAGTTTGCTAGCGGGAGGAAGCGGGGAGCTGTTTTTT	CASSLLAGGSGELFF
TRBD2	TRBV4-1	NA	TRBJ2-1	TGCGCCAGCAGCCAAGTTCTAGCGGGAGTTCCCTACAATGAGCAGTTCTTC	CASSQVLAGVPYNEQFF
TRBD1	TRBV6-1	NA	TRBJ2-7	TGTGCCAGCGCCACAACAGGGGGGACCTACGAGCAGTACTTC	CASATTGGTYEQYF